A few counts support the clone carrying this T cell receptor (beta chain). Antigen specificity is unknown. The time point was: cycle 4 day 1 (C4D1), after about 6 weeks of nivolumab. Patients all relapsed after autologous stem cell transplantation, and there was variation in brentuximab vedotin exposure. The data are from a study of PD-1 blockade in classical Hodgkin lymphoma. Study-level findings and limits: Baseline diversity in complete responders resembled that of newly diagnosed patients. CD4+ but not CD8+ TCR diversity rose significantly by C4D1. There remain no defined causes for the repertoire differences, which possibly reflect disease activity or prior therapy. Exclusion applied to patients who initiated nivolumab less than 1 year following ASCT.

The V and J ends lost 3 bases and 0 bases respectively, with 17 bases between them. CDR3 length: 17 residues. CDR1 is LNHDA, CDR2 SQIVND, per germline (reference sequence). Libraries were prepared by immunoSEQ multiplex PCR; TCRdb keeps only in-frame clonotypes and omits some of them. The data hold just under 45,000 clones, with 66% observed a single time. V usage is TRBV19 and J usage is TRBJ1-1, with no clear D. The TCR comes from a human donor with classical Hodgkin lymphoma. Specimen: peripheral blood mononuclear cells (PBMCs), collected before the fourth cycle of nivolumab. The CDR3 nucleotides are TGTGCCAGTAGTATTCAGAAAGCCTACACTATGAACACTGAAGCTTTCTTT. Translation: CASSIQKAYTMNTEAFF.